The 20 T cell receptor beta chains given below trace back to one sample, sequenced in a study of blood T cell repertoires in COVID-19 (TCRdb year 2020). Library creation used the immunoSEQ multiplex PCR assay. TCRdb holds this immuneACCESS table with in-frame rearrangements only. Some clones are missing; in checked studies, unresolved V genes explain under half, and the rest has no known cause. The sample yields some 120,000 clones; 70% to 90% were counted once. The top ten hold roughly 1.2% of the sample. Source material: peripheral blood. Receptor source: a woman of 80 years or more with acute or convalescent COVID-19.

The chain recombines TRBV6-4 with TRBJ2-3, with D possibly TRBD1 on 6 matching bases. The V gene's germline CDR1 is MRHNA and CDR2 SNTAGT. The CDR3 runs to 15 residues. Trimming removed 0 bases at V and 6 bases at J, with 13 bases between. The CDR3, as DNA: TGTGCCAGCAGTGACTCGCTGGGGGCCATGGATACGCAGTATTTT. Amino acid sequence: CASSDSLGAMDTQYF.

V and J are TRBV5-1 and TRBJ2-1; TRBD2 agrees at 10 bases. The V gene end was trimmed by 4 bases and the J gene end by 9 bases; junction bases not matched to a gene: 7. From germline, CDR1 is SGHRS and CDR2 YFSETQ. There are 14 residues in the CDR3. As DNA, the CDR3 is TGCGCCAGCAGCGGCGGGACTAGCGTCATTGAGCAGTTCTTC. Translation: CASSGGTSVIEQFF. Full variable domain (missing parts from reference TRBV5-1 and TRBJ2-1): KAGVTQTPRYLIKTRGQQVTLSCSPISGHRSVSWYQQTPGQGLQFLFEYFSETQRNKGNFPGRFSGRQFSNSRSEMNVSTLELGDSALYLCASSGGTSVIEQFFGPGTRLTVL.

The genes are TRBV20-1 and TRBJ1-1, with D tentatively TRBD1 (5 bases). The CDR3 consists of 11 residues. The germline V and J ends were trimmed by 3 bases and 11 bases, with 13 bases remaining between them. In germline, CDR1 is DFQATT, CDR2 SNEGSKA (reference sequence). In DNA form, the CDR3 reads TGCAGTGCTAGTAGGGGTGATAGGGCTTTCTTT. Translating gives CSASRGDRAFF.

This sequence joins TRBV24-1 and TRBJ2-1; a possible D gene is TRBD2 (6 bases). Germline V gives CDR1 KGHDR, CDR2 SFDVKD. The V end lost 3 bases, the J end lost 8 bases, and 22 bases lay between the germline ends. The CDR3 extends over 17 amino acids. The CDR3 is CATSDPPSGDGGHEQFF. The CDR3 DNA sequence: TGTGCCACCAGTGATCCTCCGTCGGGTGATGGAGGGCATGAGCAGTTCTTC.

The V call is TRBV15, the J call TRBJ1-2; 7 bases line up with TRBD1. V trimming: 5 bases; J trimming: 6 bases; junction bases outside the gene matches: 12. This CDR3 region has 15 residues. Germline V gene sequence: CDR1 LNHNV, CDR2 YYDKDF (reference sequence). The DNA of the CDR3 is TGTGCCACCAGCTCAAAACCCAGAGGGGGCAATGGCTACACCTTC. This encodes CATSSKPRGGNGYTF.

The chain carries TRBV9 and TRBJ2-3; possible D gene TRBD2, 6 bases. Germline V gives CDR1 SGDLS, CDR2 YYNGEE. Trimming pared 5 bases from V and 4 bases from J, leaving 14 bases between. The CDR3 sequence is 14 residues long. The CDR3 coding sequence is TGTGCCAGCAGTGGGGACTTTAGGGCAGATACGCAGTATTTT. It codes for CASSGDFRADTQYF.

The V gene is TRBV5-1, the J gene TRBJ2-7; TRBD1 aligns across 7 bases. CDR1 is SGHRS and CDR2 is YFSETQ in the germline V gene. V lost 1 base to trimming and J lost 2 bases; unmatched junction nucleotides: 3. This CDR3 has 14 residues. The CDR3 loop reads CASSLRDSPYEQYF. The CDR3 DNA reads as TGCGCCAGCAGCTTGCGGGACAGCCCCTACGAGCAGTACTTC.

The chain carries TRBV5-1 and TRBJ2-3, with TRBD2 matching over 12 bases. J lost 3 bases, V lost 4 bases, and 3 bases had no gene match. This CDR3 spans 15 amino acids. Germline loops: CDR1 SGHRS, CDR2 YFSETQ. Here the CDR3 DNA reads TGCGCCAGCAGCCCTGGACTAGCGGGGACAGATACGCAGTATTTT. This gives the protein CASSPGLAGTDTQYF.

This chain uses TRBV5-1 with TRBJ2-1; D perhaps matches TRBD2 (7 bases). Between the trimmed V and J ends, which lost 0 bases and 15 bases, there was a span of 13 bases. From germline, CDR1 is SGHRS and CDR2 YFSETQ. The CDR3 consists of 12 residues. CDR3 region: CASSLGEGGTFF. CDR3 nucleotide sequence: TGCGCCAGCAGCTTGGGTGAGGGGGGGACGTTCTTC.

V usage is TRBV5-8 and J usage is TRBJ1-1, with D possibly being TRBD1 (5 bases). V lost 5 bases and J 8 bases, leaving 13 bases between the germline ends. This CDR3 region has 12 residues. Per the germline V gene, CDR1 is SGHTS and CDR2 is YDEGEE. The CDR3 loop is CASRGLWTEAFF. CDR3 in DNA: TGTGCCAGCAGGGGTCTTTGGACAGAAGCTTTCTTT.

This clone was recorded a few times. The chain couples TRBV12-3 or TRBV12-4 to TRBJ1-2; D uncertain. The V gene lost 2 bases and the J gene lost 9 bases, with 10 bases spanning the gap. CDR3 size: 12 residues. The CDR3 DNA sequence: TGTGCCAGCAGTTTACGTTCGGGGAGCTACACCTTC. Its protein product is CASSLRSGSYTF.

This clone was seen a single time. The V call is TRBV2, the J call TRBJ2-5, with 12 bases identical to TRBD2. In germline, CDR1 is SNHLY, CDR2 FYNNEI. V lost 4 bases, J lost 5 bases, and 8 bases stayed unmatched. The CDR3 sequence is 16 residues long. CDR3 bases: TGTGCCAGCAGTGGACTAGCGGGGGCCCCAGGGGAGACCCAGTACTTC. As protein: CASSGLAGAPGETQYF.

The chain couples TRBV9 to TRBJ2-5, with 8 nucleotides matching TRBD2. Trimming took 3 bases from V and 1 from J; bases not matched to a gene: 8. The CDR3 covers 16 residues. CDR1 is SGDLS and CDR2 is YYNGEE in the germline V gene. The CDR3 sequence is CASSASSGNSQETQYF. The CDR3 DNA sequence: TGTGCCAGCAGCGCAAGTAGCGGGAACAGCCAAGAGACCCAGTACTTC.

The chain links TRBV9 to TRBJ2-2; D is perhaps TRBD1 (6 bases). Germline V gene sequence: CDR1 SGDLS, CDR2 YYNGEE. V lost 0 bases to trimming and J lost 6 bases, with 18 bases between them. CDR3 size: 17 residues. The CDR3 region is CASSVESRGRFSGELFF. The CDR3 nucleotides are TGTGCCAGCAGCGTAGAGTCCAGGGGAAGATTCTCCGGGGAGCTGTTTTTT.

The J gene is TRBJ1-2, the V gene TRBV3-1 (or the pseudogene TRBV3-2); D may be TRBD1 (6 bases). The ends were cut back, 0 bases at V and 3 bases at J, with 20 bases in the middle. The germline V gene has CDR1 LGHDT and CDR2 YNNKEL (reference sequence). The CDR3 consists of 18 residues. This chain's CDR3 is CASSQDPSGRDTYYGYTF. The CDR3 DNA is TGTGCCAGCAGCCAAGATCCCTCGGGGAGGGACACTTACTATGGCTACACCTTC.

The chain combines TRBV5-1 with TRBJ2-3; TRBD1 matches 7 bases. The junction had 13 bases not matched to a gene; V was cut back by 5 bases and J by 4 bases. The CDR3 runs to 16 residues. The germline V gene has CDR1 SGHRS and CDR2 YFSETQ. The CDR3 loop is CASRWSGGRISDTQYF. The CDR3 nucleotides read TGCGCCAGCAGGTGGTCAGGGGGTAGGATTTCAGATACGCAGTATTTT.

V gene TRBV11-2 combines with J gene TRBJ2-7, with D maybe TRBD1 (5 bases). This CDR3 has 14 amino acids. V lost 1 base and J lost 2, with 9 bases in between. Germline CDR1 reads SGHAT; CDR2 reads FQNNGV. The CDR3 region is CASSLGRTPYEQYF. The CDR3 DNA follows: TGTGCCAGCAGCTTAGGGCGGACACCCTACGAGCAGTACTTC.

This chain uses TRBV7-6 with TRBJ1-5, with D possibly matching TRBD1 (5 bases). The CDR3 extends over 16 amino acids. Germline values: CDR1 SGHVS, CDR2 FNYEAQ. The ends were cut back, 0 bases at V and 3 bases at J, with 12 bases in the middle. The CDR3 protein is CASSLAPDRFNQPQHF. CDR3 coding DNA: TGTGCCAGCAGCTTAGCCCCCGACAGATTCAATCAGCCCCAGCATTTT. The entire variable domain, with the rest obtained from reference TRBV7-6 and TRBJ1-5, is as follows: GAGVSQSPRYKVTKRGQDVALRCDPISGHVSLYWYRQALGQGPEFLTYFNYEAQQDKSGLPNDRFSAERPEGSISTLTIQRTEQRDSAMYRCASSLAPDRFNQPQHFGDGTRLSIL.

Comment on this clone: Compared with germline, one end of the junction differs, possibly owing to a read error. The chain carries TRBV7-7 and TRBJ2-3, with TRBD1 as a possible D gene (5 bases). This CDR3 is 13 amino acids long. Germline values: CDR1 SSHAT, CDR2 FNYEAQ (reference sequence). The CDR3 DNA is TGTGCTAGCAGCCCGGACACCACAGATACGCAGTATTTT. Protein product: CASSPDTTDTQYF.

The chain uses TRBV5-8 and TRBJ1-4; a weak D match, TRBD1 (6 bases). Trimming left V 0 bases short and J 4 bases short, with 13 bases between. CDR3 size: 16 residues. From germline, CDR1 is SGHTS and CDR2 YDEGEE. The CDR3 DNA reads TGTGCCAGCAGCTTGGTTGGGGGCGGCAGTAATGAAAAACTGTTTTTT. It codes for CASSLVGGGSNEKLFF.